The count of the clone carrying this T cell receptor beta chain is one. Deletions cut 11 bases from V and 6 bases from J, with 14 bases between. The CDR3 is 12 residues long. Germline V lookup: CDR1 MDHEN, CDR2 SYDVKM. This entry comes from a study of blood T cell repertoires in COVID-19. The wider study: Whether acute or convalescent, the COVID-19 samples came from the United States, Italy and Spain.

Measured with immunoSEQ multiplex PCR; TCRdb has only the in-frame clones, and not every one. The profile shows roughly 100,000 clones, 70% to 90% of them singletons. Material for sequencing was peripheral blood. This receptor was taken from a human donor in a cohort sampled during active COVID-19. The chain combines TRBV28 with TRBJ1-5, with D possibly being TRBD1 (5 bases). The CDR3: CALSRGGQPQHF. The CDR3 coding sequence is TGTGCCCTAAGCCGCGGGGGTCAGCCCCAGCATTTT.